The rows below give T cell receptor beta chains drawn from one sample of a study of siplizumab effects on memory and regulatory T cells. The assay was immunoSEQ multiplex PCR, and TCRdb's table has in-frame clones only and misses some. This sample has 56,000 or so clones, with over 95% found just once. What was sequenced was naive CD8+ T cells sorted from blood. The receptor source for this set is a human donor in good health. Each CDR3 is given with its conserved first and last residue. A D gene is named only where the DNA matches it firmly. Size tells how often a clone was seen (once, few, many) or the class of an expanded clone, and some rows leave it out.

v_gene	d_gene	abundance	j_gene	CDR3nt	CDR3aa
TRBV7-4	NA	NA	TRBJ1-5	TGTGCCAGCCCCGAAAAAGGCAAACCAAATCAGCCCCAGCATTTT	CASPEKGKPNQPQHF
TRBV30	TRBD1	NA	TRBJ2-7	TGTGCCTGGGCCTTGGGACAGAGTTACGAGCAGTACTTC	CAWALGQSYEQYF
TRBV28	TRBD1	NA	TRBJ1-5	TGTGCCAGCAGTTTGACAGGGGACAATCAGCCCCAGCATTTT	CASSLTGDNQPQHF
TRBV18	NA	NA	TRBJ2-1	TGTGCCAGCTCACCAAAGCTACGGGACGGTTCCTACAATGAGCAGTTCTTC	CASSPKLRDGSYNEQFF
TRBV2	TRBD1	NA	TRBJ2-7	TGTGCCAGCATGGACAGGGGGAACTACGAGCAGTACTTC	CASMDRGNYEQYF
TRBV4-2	TRBD2	NA	TRBJ2-3	TGTGCCAGCAGCCCTCTCGATTGGGTACCTAGCGGGGTAAATACGCAGTATTTT	CASSPLDWVPSGVNTQYF
TRBV4-1	TRBD2	NA	TRBJ2-7	TGCGCCAGCAGCCATATAGCGGGAGACTACGAGCAGTACTTC	CASSHIAGDYEQYF
TRBV15	TRBD1	NA	TRBJ1-5	TGTGCCACCAGATCCGGGACAGGGGCCGATCAGCCCCAGCATTTT	CATRSGTGADQPQHF
TRBV9	TRBD1	NA	TRBJ2-7	TGTGCCAGCAGCGCAGACAGGGAGGAGCAGTACTTC	CASSADREEQYF
TRBV4-1	TRBD2	NA	TRBJ2-5	TGCGCCAGCAGCCAAGGTCTAGCGGGAGGGGAAGAGACCCAGTACTTC	CASSQGLAGGEETQYF
TRBV7-9	NA	once	TRBJ2-7	TGTGCCAGCAGCTCGGGTGGGATCTACGAGCAGTACTTC	CASSSGGIYEQYF
TRBV6-1	TRBD1	NA	TRBJ2-7	TGTGCCAGCAGTGAAATACAGGGGTACTCCTACGAGCAGTACTTC	CASSEIQGYSYEQYF
TRBV10-1	NA	NA	TRBJ2-5	TGCGCCAGCAGGTTAATAATAGAGACCCAGTACTTC	CASRLIIETQYF
TRBV6-5	NA	NA	TRBJ1-1	TGTGCCAGCAGTCCGAGACACCAAACTGAAGCTTTCTTT	CASSPRHQTEAFF
TRBV4-1	TRBD1	NA	TRBJ2-1	TGCGCCAGCAGCCAAGGGCAGACAGGGGTTCATAATGAGCAGTTCTTC	CASSQGQTGVHNEQFF
TRBV12-5	NA	NA	TRBJ2-7	TGTGCTAGCGGTTTGTGGGAGTACGAGCAGTACTTC	CASGLWEYEQYF
TRBV4-3	NA	NA	TRBJ2-7	TGCGCCAGCAGCCAAGATCGAGTCGACAGCATCTACGAGCAGTACTTC	CASSQDRVDSIYEQYF
TRBV7-2	NA	NA	TRBJ2-1	TGTGCCAGCAGCTTTGGCAATGAGCAGTTCTTC	CASSFGNEQFF
TRBV5-3	NA	NA	TRBJ1-3	TGTGCCAGAAGACCGGAGGGACTCTCTGGAAACACCATATATTTT	CARRPEGLSGNTIYF
TRBV27	TRBD1	NA	TRBJ2-3	TGTGCCAGCAGTCCGCGGACAGGGGGGGTGAGGACAGATACGCAGTATTTT	CASSPRTGGVRTDTQYF